The 10 T cell receptor beta chains presented below share a single source sample, sequenced in a study of shared clonotypes between healthy human individuals. The protocol was immunoSEQ multiplex PCR, while the TCRdb copy is restricted to in-frame clones and leaves out a portion. The sample records around 700,000 clones, around 78% being singletons. The source material was memory CD4+ T cells sorted from blood. The subset was: CD45RA-negative fraction. These receptors were taken from a woman between 25 and 40 years old in good health.

This clone was seen at least ten times. V is TRBV7-8 and J is TRBJ1-1; TRBD1 matches 8 bases. Trimming at V came to 6 bases and at J to 4 bases, leaving 4 bases not matched to a gene. Germline lookup yields CDR1 SGHVS and CDR2 FQNEAQ. The CDR3 totals 13 residues. This CDR3 is CASRPTGVTEAFF. Written as DNA, the CDR3 is TGTGCCAGCAGACCGACAGGGGTCACTGAAGCTTTCTTT.

This chain uses TRBV5-1 with TRBJ2-2; 7 nucleotides line up with TRBD2. The trim removed 4 bases at V and 2 bases at J, leaving 8 bases unmatched. Germline loops: CDR1 SGHRS, CDR2 YFSETQ. The length of the CDR3 is 16 residues. CDR3 in amino acids: CASSPRAGSNTGELFF. In nucleotides, the CDR3 is TGCGCCAGCAGCCCCAGAGCGGGAAGTAACACCGGGGAGCTGTTTTTT.

A few counts support this clone. The chain carries TRBV6-1 and TRBJ2-1, with 7 bases that match TRBD2. In germline, CDR1 is MNHNS, CDR2 SASEGT. The CDR3 runs 16 residues. V trimming: 2 bases; J trimming: 3 bases; junction bases outside the gene matches: 7. The CDR3 protein is CASSESPGGVYNEQFF. The CDR3, as DNA: TGTGCCAGCAGTGAATCTCCGGGAGGTGTCTACAATGAGCAGTTCTTC.

Of note for this clone: The same CDR3 also results from other DNA sequences found in this sample. The J gene is TRBJ2-2, the V gene TRBV2, with 11 bases lining up with TRBD2. Germline trimming cut 4 bases from V and 3 bases from J; bases unmatched to any gene: 1. The CDR3 is 15 residues long. Germline loops: CDR1 SNHLY, CDR2 FYNNEI. The DNA for the CDR3 is TGTGCCAGCAGTGGACTAGCGGGATACACCGGGGAGCTGTTTTTT. This translates into CASSGLAGYTGELFF.

The rearrangement joins TRBV6-5 to TRBJ2-6; D is ambiguous. V lost 0 bases to trimming and J lost 1 base, with 7 bases between them. The CDR3 length is 16 residues. CDR1 is MNHEY, CDR2 SVGAGI, per germline. The CDR3 bases are TGTGCCAGCAGTTACTCTCCAGCATCTGGGGCCAACGTCCTGACTTTC. Protein product: CASSYSPASGANVLTF.

The genes are TRBV5-4 and TRBJ2-7, with D unclear. V lost 0 bases and J 7 bases, leaving 11 bases between the germline ends. This CDR3 comprises 13 residues. CDR1 SGHNT and CDR2 YYREEE come from the germline V gene (reference sequence). CDR3 in amino acids: CASSLGSIGEQYF. The CDR3 DNA reads TGTGCCAGCAGCTTGGGATCAATAGGGGAGCAGTACTTC. Looking up the rest from reference TRBV5-4 and TRBJ2-7 gives the full variable domain: ETGVTQSPTHLIKTRGQQVTLRCSSQSGHNTVSWYQQALGQGPQFIFQYYREEENGRGNFPPRFSGLQFPNYSSELNVNALELDDSALYLCASSLGSIGEQYFGPGTRLTVT.

The V call is TRBV20-1, the J call TRBJ2-1; D remains unclear. Germline values: CDR1 DFQATT, CDR2 SNEGSKA (reference sequence). The ends were cut back, 3 bases at V and 1 base at J, with 1 base in the middle. CDR3 length: 11 residues. CDR3 residues: CSARSYNEQFF. CDR3 in DNA: TGCAGTGCTAGGTCCTACAATGAGCAGTTCTTC.

The chain links TRBV6-4 to TRBJ1-1, with D unresolved. Trimming took 4 bases from V and 4 from J, leaving 13 bases between them. The CDR3 totals 14 residues. From germline, CDR1 is MRHNA and CDR2 SNTAGT. CDR3: CASSVDRGATEAFF. CDR3 in DNA: TGTGCCAGCAGTGTCGATCGGGGTGCCACTGAAGCTTTCTTT.

This clone was seen once. The chain couples TRBV5-6 to TRBJ2-2; the match to TRBD2 covers 14 bases. Germline V lookup: CDR1 SGHDT, CDR2 YYEEEE. The V gene end was trimmed by 5 bases and the J gene end by 6 bases; junction bases not matched to a gene: 6. The length of the CDR3 is 16 residues. This CDR3 reads CASSYPGLAGAGELFF. In nucleotides, the CDR3 is TGTGCCAGCAGTTACCCGGGACTAGCGGGAGCCGGGGAGCTGTTTTTT.

This clone appeared a few times. The chain is built from TRBV7-9 and TRBJ1-5; D ambiguous. Germline V gene data show CDR1 as SEHNR and CDR2 as FQNEAQ (reference sequence). The V end lost 6 bases, the J end lost 0 bases, and 18 bases lay between the germline ends. CDR3 length: 17 amino acids. The CDR3 sequence: CASRPDDPNYSNQPQHF. The CDR3 DNA is TGTGCCAGCAGGCCCGACGATCCCAATTATAGCAATCAGCCCCAGCATTTT.